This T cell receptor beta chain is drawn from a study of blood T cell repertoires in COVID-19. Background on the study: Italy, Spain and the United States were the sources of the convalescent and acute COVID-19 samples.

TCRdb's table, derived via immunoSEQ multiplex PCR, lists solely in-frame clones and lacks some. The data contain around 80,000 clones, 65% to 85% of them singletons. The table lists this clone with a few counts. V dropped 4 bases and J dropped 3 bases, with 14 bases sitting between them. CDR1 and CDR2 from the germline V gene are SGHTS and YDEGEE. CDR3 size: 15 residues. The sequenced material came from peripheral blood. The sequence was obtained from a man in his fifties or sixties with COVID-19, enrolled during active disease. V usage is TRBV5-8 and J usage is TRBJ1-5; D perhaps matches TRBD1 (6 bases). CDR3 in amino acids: CASSRPGAYNQPQHF. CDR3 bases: TGTGCCAGCAGCCGTCCAGGGGCTTACAATCAGCCCCAGCATTTT.